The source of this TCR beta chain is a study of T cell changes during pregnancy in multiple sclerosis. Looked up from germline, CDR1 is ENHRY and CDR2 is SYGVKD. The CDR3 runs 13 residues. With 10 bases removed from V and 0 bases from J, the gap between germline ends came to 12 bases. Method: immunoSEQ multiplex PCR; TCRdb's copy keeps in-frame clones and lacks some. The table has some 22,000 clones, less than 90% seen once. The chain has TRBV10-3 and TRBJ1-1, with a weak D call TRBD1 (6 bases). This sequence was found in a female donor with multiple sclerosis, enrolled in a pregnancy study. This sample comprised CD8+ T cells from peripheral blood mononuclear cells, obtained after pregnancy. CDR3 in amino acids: CATTDSLNTEAFF. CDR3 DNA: TGTGCCACCACGGACAGCTTGAACACTGAAGCTTTCTTT.